The clone carrying this T cell receptor (beta chain) was picked up a small number of times. Antigen: not known. CDR3 length: 13 residues. V lost 5 bases, J lost 2 bases, and 9 bases lay in between. Looked up from germline, CDR1 is LNHNV and CDR2 is YYDKDF (reference sequence). The data stem from a study of beta chain features in type 1 diabetes. About the research overall: Taken together, all samples contributed around 100,000,000 examined sorted cells.

All of the isolated RNA was reverse transcribed, so expressed TCRB transcripts were sequenced. The assay was immunoSEQ multiplex PCR, and TCRdb's table has in-frame clones only and misses some. The sample records more than 300,000 clones, roughly 15% being singletons. Regarding the study as a whole: VDJ junctions in type 1 diabetes patients carried more deletions and fewer insertions. Although PCR might favor shorter templates, it would do so equally in patients and controls.

All of the sorted populations showed purity greater than 98%. The chain is built from TRBV15 and TRBJ1-2; D ambiguous. The TCR comes from a woman younger than 30 in good health. The sequenced sample was naive CD4+ T cells from blood. The CDR3 loop is CATSSQMNYGYTF. As DNA, the CDR3 is TGTGCCACCAGCTCACAGATGAACTATGGCTACACCTTC.